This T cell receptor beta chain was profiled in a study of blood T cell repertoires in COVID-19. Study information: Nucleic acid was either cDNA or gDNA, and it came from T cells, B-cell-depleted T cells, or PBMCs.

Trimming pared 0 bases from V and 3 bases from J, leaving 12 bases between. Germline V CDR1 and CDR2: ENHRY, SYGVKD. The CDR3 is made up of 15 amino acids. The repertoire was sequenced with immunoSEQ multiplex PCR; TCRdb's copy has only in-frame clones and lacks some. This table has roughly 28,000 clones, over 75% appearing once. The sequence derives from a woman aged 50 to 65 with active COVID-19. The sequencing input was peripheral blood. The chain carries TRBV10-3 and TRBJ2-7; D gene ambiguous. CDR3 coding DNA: TGTGCCATCAGTGAGTCGATGATTTTACTCTACGAGCAGTACTTC. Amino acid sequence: CAISESMILLYEQYF.